What follows are 18 T cell receptor beta chains derived from one specimen sequenced in a study of T cell clonotyping in hematopoietic cell transplantation. Only in-frame clones appear in the TCRdb table, and some are missing; sequencing was by immunoSEQ multiplex PCR. Of roughly 15,000 clones in the sample, 75% to 90% were seen once. Specimen: peripheral blood mononuclear cells. Receptors were obtained from a man in his fifties or sixties in good health. Some clones in this sample may be carry-over from other donors' samples.

The chain is built from TRBV14 and TRBJ1-3; possible D gene TRBD1, 6 bases. The CDR3 is 14 amino acids. V shed 4 bases and J shed 2 bases, with 9 bases lying between them. The germline gives CDR1 SGHDN, CDR2 FVKESK. CDR3 sequence: CASSRTGTGNTIYF. In nucleotides, the CDR3 is TGTGCCAGCAGCCGAACAGGGACTGGAAACACCATATATTTT.

The table lists this clone with a few counts. This sequence joins TRBV6-1 and TRBJ1-2; D uncertain. The length of the CDR3 is 13 residues. Trimming removed 1 base from V and 8 bases from J, with 11 bases in between. CDR1 MNHNS and CDR2 SASEGT come from the germline V gene. CDR3 nucleotide sequence: TGTGCCAGCAGTGAAGGAATAGGGCTCGGCTACACCTTC. The encoded protein is CASSEGIGLGYTF.

The V gene is TRBV18, the J gene TRBJ1-4; D not certain. Germline V gives CDR1 KGHSH, CDR2 LQKENI. The germline V and J ends were trimmed by 2 bases and 0 bases, with 10 bases remaining between them. CDR3 length: 16 amino acids. The CDR3 loop is CASSPSYTATNEKLFF. The CDR3 DNA is TGTGCCAGCTCACCATCATATACCGCAACTAATGAAAAACTGTTTTTT. Complete variable domain (other parts from reference TRBV18 and TRBJ1-4): NAGVMQNPRHLVRRRGQEARLRCSPMKGHSHVYWYRQLPEEGLKFMVYLQKENIIDESGMPKERFSAEFPKEGPSILRIQQVVRGDSAAYFCASSPSYTATNEKLFFGSGTQLSVL.

CDR3 residues: CASSSYSVPSGANVLTF. CDR3 nucleotides: TGTGCCAGCAGTTCGTACAGCGTCCCCTCTGGGGCCAACGTCCTGACTTTC. V usage is TRBV28 and J usage is TRBJ2-6; D is uncertain. Germline lookup yields CDR1 MDHEN and CDR2 SYDVKM. Trimming took off 4 bases at V and 0 bases at J, with 13 bases between the two ends. The CDR3 has 17 amino acids.

The rearrangement links TRBV27 to TRBJ1-6; no reliable D call. CDR3 length: 12 amino acids. The V gene lost 6 bases and the J gene lost 11 bases, with 11 bases spanning the gap. Looked up from germline, CDR1 is MNHEY and CDR2 is SMNVEV (reference sequence). CDR3 DNA sequence: TGTGCCAGCAGGGACCGGGTAACACCCCTCCACTTT. Translated, it gives CASRDRVTPLHF.

In this sample, this clone turned up once. The chain combines TRBV7-9 with TRBJ1-1; D may be TRBD1 (5 bases). The V gene's germline CDR1 is SEHNR and CDR2 FQNEAQ (reference sequence). The CDR3 is 13 amino acids. Trimming removed 5 bases at V and 5 bases at J, with 12 bases between. The CDR3 bases are TGTGCCAGCAGCCGGGCAAGGGGAACTGAAGCTTTCTTT. Translation gives CASSRARGTEAFF.

The CDR3 nucleotides are TGTGCCAGCAGCTTAGATGGCGGGTTGGATGAAAAACTGTTTTTT. The encoded protein is CASSLDGGLDEKLFF. The chain carries TRBV11-2 and TRBJ1-4, with D hard to call. CDR3 length: 15 amino acids. Germline V gene sequence: CDR1 SGHAT, CDR2 FQNNGV. The V and J ends lost 0 bases and 6 bases respectively, with 11 bases between them.

The chain carries TRBV28 and TRBJ1-2, with a possible D match to TRBD1 (6 bases). Germline CDR1 and CDR2: MDHEN and SYDVKM. This CDR3 spans 13 amino acids. V lost 5 bases and J 4 bases, leaving 11 bases between the germline ends. The chain's CDR3 is CASSMGGGYGYTF. CDR3 DNA sequence: TGTGCCAGCAGTATGGGGGGCGGCTATGGCTACACCTTC.

The rearrangement joins TRBV18 to TRBJ2-7; TRBD1 matches at 7 bases. The germline V gene has CDR1 KGHSH and CDR2 LQKENI. The CDR3 is 13 residues long. V gave up 3 bases and J gave up 4 bases; unmatched junction bases: 3. The CDR3 DNA follows: TGTGCCAGCTCACCGGCAGGGGGATACGAGCAGTACTTC. This sequence encodes CASSPAGGYEQYF.

The chain employs TRBV30 and TRBJ1-6, with D possibly being TRBD1 (5 bases). CDR1 and CDR2 from the germline V gene are GTSNPN and SVGIG (reference sequence). The CDR3 totals 15 residues. Trimming removed 0 bases at V and 3 bases at J, with 9 bases between. The CDR3 DNA reads TGTGCCTGGAGTGTAAGGGGCTACTATAATTCACCCCTCCACTTT. This translates into CAWSVRGYYNSPLHF.

The chain recombines TRBV6-1 with TRBJ2-7; D unresolved. The V gene's germline CDR1 is MNHNS and CDR2 SASEGT. The germline V and J ends were trimmed by 3 bases and 1 base, with 7 bases remaining between them. The CDR3 is made up of 13 amino acids. CDR3 in amino acids: CASSDWRSYEQYF. CDR3 nucleotides: TGTGCCAGCAGTGATTGGCGTTCCTACGAGCAGTACTTC.

V and J are TRBV13 and TRBJ2-7, with 12 bases identical to TRBD2. The germline CDR1 and CDR2 sequences are PRHDT and FYEKMQ (reference sequence). With V trimmed by 5 bases and J by 6 bases, 8 bases remained unmatched. The CDR3 runs to 15 residues. CDR3 sequence reads: CASSDPLAGGFEQYF. The DNA of the CDR3 is TGTGCCAGCAGCGATCCTCTAGCGGGGGGGTTCGAGCAGTACTTC.

The chain links TRBV2 to TRBJ2-1; D remains ambiguous. Trimming removed 4 bases at V and 10 bases at J, with 11 bases between. The CDR3 extends over 12 amino acids. Germline CDR1 and CDR2: SNHLY and FYNNEI. The CDR3 sequence: CASSALPTEQFF. The CDR3 coding sequence is TGTGCCAGCAGTGCCCTCCCCACCGAGCAGTTCTTC.

Written as DNA, the CDR3 is TGTGCCAGCAGTGTTACACAGAACACTGAAGCTTTCTTT. Encoded protein: CASSVTQNTEAFF. The chain employs TRBV28 and TRBJ1-1; no reliable D call. Germline CDR1 MDHEN, CDR2 SYDVKM. V shed 5 bases and J shed 1 base, with 8 bases lying between them. This CDR3 spans 13 amino acids.

The rearrangement uses TRBV9 and TRBJ1-4; a possible D gene is TRBD1 (5 bases). The V gene lost 3 bases and the J gene lost 10 bases, with 13 bases spanning the gap. This CDR3 has 13 residues. Germline assignment: CDR1 SGDLS and CDR2 YYNGEE. The CDR3 loop reads CASSEGQGAKLFF. CDR3 nucleotides: TGTGCCAGCAGCGAGGGCCAGGGTGCAAAACTGTTTTTT.

The chain couples TRBV10-3 to TRBJ1-2; D uncertain. Trimming pared 6 bases from V and 5 bases from J, leaving 10 bases between. The CDR3 length is 12 residues. The germline V gene has CDR1 ENHRY and CDR2 SYGVKD. CDR3 sequence: CAIRREGYGYTF. The DNA of the CDR3 is TGTGCCATCAGACGGGAAGGATATGGCTACACCTTC.

CDR3 amino acids: CASRLGGNQPQHF. The CDR3 nucleotides are TGTGCCAGCCGCCTGGGGGGCAATCAGCCCCAGCATTTT. V usage is TRBV19 and J usage is TRBJ1-5; perhaps TRBD1 as D (5 bases). The V end lost 9 bases, the J end lost 2 bases, and 11 bases lay between the germline ends. The CDR3 is 13 amino acids. The germline V gene has CDR1 LNHDA and CDR2 SQIVND (reference sequence).

This chain links TRBV27 with TRBJ1-2; 10 bases are shared with TRBD1. The trim removed 4 bases at V and 5 bases at J, leaving 4 bases unmatched. From germline, CDR1 is MNHEY and CDR2 SMNVEV (reference sequence). CDR3 length: 14 amino acids. The CDR3 spells CASSSTGGAYGYTF. CDR3 nucleotides: TGTGCCAGCAGTTCGACAGGGGGCGCGTATGGCTACACCTTC.